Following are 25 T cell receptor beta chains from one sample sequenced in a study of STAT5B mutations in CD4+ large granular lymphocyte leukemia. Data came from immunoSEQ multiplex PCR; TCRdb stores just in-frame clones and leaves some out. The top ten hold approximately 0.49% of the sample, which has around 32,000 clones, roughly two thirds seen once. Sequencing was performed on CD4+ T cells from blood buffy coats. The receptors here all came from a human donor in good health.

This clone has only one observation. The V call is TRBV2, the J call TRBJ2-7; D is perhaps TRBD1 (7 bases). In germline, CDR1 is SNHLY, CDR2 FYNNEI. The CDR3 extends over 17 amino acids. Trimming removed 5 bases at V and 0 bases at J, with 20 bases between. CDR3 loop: CASSTPGGSGSSYEQYF. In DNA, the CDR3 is TGTGCCAGCAGTACCCCAGGGGGGAGCGGAAGCTCCTACGAGCAGTACTTC.

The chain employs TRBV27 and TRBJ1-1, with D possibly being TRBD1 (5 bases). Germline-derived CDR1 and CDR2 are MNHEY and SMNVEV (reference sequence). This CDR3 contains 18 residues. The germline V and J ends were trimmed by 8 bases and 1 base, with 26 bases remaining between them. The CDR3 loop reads CASPEPTGTNARNTEAFF. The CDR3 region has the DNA TGTGCCAGCCCCGAGCCCACCGGGACCAATGCGAGGAACACTGAAGCTTTCTTT.

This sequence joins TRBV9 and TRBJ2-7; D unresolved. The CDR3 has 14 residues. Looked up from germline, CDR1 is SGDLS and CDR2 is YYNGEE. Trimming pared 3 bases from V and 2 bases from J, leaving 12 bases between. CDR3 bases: TGTGCCAGCAGCGCCGGCCAGGAAACCTACGAGCAGTACTTC. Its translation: CASSAGQETYEQYF.

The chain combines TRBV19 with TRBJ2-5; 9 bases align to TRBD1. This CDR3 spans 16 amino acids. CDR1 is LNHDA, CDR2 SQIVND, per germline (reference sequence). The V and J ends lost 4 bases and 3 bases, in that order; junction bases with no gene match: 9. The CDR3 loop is CASSTRQGVRKETQYF. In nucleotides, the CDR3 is TGTGCCAGTAGTACCCGACAGGGGGTAAGAAAAGAGACCCAGTACTTC.

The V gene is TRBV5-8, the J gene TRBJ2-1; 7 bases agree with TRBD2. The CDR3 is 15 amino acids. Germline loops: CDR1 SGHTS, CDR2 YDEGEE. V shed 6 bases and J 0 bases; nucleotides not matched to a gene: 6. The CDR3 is CASTWGGSSYNEQFF. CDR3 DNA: TGTGCCAGCACCTGGGGGGGGAGCTCCTACAATGAGCAGTTCTTC.

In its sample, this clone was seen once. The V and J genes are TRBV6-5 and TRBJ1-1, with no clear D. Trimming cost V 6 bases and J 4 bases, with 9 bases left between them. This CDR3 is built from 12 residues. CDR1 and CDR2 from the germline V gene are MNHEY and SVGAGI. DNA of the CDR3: TGTGCCAGCAGCACCGAGGGCACTGAAGCTTTCTTT. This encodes CASSTEGTEAFF.

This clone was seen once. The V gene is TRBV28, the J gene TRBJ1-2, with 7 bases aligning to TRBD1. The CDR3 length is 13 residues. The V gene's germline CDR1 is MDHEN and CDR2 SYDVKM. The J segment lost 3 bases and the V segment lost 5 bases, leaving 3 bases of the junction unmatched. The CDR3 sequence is CASSRQGYYGYTF. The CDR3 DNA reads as TGTGCCAGCAGTCGACAGGGATACTATGGCTACACCTTC.

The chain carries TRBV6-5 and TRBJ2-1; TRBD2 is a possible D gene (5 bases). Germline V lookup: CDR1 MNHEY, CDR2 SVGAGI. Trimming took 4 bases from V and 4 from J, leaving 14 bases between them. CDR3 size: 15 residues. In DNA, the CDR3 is TGTGCCAGCAGTTCGGACGGGGAGCCTTACAATGAGCAGTTCTTC. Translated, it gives CASSSDGEPYNEQFF.

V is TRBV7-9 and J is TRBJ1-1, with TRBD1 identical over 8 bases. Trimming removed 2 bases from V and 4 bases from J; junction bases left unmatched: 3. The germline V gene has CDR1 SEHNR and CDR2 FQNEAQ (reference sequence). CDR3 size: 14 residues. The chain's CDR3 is CASSLQGAATEAFF. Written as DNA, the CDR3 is TGTGCCAGCAGCTTACAGGGGGCCGCCACTGAAGCTTTCTTT.

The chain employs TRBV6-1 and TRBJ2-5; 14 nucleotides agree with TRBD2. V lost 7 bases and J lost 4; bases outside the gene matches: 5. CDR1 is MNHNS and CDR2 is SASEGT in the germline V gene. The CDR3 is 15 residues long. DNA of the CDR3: TGTGCCAGCAACAGACTAGCGGGGGGGAGAGAGACCCAGTACTTC. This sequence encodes CASNRLAGGRETQYF.

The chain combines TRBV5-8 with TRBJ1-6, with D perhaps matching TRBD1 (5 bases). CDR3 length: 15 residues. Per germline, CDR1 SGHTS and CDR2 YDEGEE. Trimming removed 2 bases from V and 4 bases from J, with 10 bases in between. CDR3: CASSLGTPYNSPLHF. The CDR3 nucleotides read TGTGCCAGCAGCTTAGGGACGCCGTATAATTCACCCCTCCACTTT.

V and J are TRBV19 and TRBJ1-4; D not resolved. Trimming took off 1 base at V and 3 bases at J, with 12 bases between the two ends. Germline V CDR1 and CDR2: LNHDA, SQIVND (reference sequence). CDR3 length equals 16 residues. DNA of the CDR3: TGTGCCAGTAGTATAGGTTTGGGGATGGCTAATGAAAAACTGTTTTTT. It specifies CASSIGLGMANEKLFF. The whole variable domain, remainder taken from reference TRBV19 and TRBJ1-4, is DGGITQSPKYLFRKEGQNVTLSCEQNLNHDAMYWYRQDPGQGLRLIYYSQIVNDFQKGDIAEGYSVSREKKESFPLTVTSAQKNPTAFYLCASSIGLGMANEKLFFGSGTQLSVL.

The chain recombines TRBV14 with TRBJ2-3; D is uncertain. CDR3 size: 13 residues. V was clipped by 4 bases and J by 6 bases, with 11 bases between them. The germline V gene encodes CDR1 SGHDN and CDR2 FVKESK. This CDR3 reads CASSPRPSDTQYF. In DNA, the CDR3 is TGTGCCAGCAGCCCCCGACCCTCTGATACGCAGTATTTT. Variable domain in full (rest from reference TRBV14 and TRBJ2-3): EAGVTQFPSHSVIEKGQTVTLRCDPISGHDNLYWYRRVMGKEIKFLLHFVKESKQDESGMPNNRFLAERTGGTYSTLKVQPAELEDSGVYFCASSPRPSDTQYFGPGTRLTVL.

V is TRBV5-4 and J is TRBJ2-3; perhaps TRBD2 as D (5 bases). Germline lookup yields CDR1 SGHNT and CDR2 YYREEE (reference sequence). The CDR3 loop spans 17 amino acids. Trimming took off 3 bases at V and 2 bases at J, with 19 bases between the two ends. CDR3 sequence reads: CASSSGRAAKDTDTQYF. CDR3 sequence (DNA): TGTGCCAGCAGCTCGGGCCGAGCGGCTAAAGACACAGATACGCAGTATTTT.

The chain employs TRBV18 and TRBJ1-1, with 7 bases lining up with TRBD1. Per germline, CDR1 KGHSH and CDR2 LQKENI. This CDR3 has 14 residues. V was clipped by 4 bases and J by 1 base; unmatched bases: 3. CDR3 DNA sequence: TGTGCCAGCTCACTACAGGGGAAGAACACTGAAGCTTTCTTT. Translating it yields CASSLQGKNTEAFF.

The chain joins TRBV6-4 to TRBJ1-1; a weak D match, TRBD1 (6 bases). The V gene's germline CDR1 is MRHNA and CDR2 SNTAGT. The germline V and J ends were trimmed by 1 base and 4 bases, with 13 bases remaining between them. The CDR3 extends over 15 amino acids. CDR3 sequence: CASSDYPGGPTEAFF. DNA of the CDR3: TGTGCCAGCAGTGACTACCCCGGGGGGCCCACTGAAGCTTTCTTT.

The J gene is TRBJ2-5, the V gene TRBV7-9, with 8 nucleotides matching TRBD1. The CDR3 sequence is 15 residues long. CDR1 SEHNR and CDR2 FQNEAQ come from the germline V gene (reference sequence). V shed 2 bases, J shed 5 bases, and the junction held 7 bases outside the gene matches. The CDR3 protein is CASSLQDRVGETQYF. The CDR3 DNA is TGTGCCAGCAGCTTACAGGACAGGGTCGGTGAGACCCAGTACTTC.

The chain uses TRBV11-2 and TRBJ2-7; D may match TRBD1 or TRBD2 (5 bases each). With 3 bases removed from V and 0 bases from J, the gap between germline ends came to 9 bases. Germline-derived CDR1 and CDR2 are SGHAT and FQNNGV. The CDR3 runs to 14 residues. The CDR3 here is CASSLGTHSYEQYF. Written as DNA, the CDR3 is TGTGCCAGCAGCTTGGGGACCCACTCCTACGAGCAGTACTTC.

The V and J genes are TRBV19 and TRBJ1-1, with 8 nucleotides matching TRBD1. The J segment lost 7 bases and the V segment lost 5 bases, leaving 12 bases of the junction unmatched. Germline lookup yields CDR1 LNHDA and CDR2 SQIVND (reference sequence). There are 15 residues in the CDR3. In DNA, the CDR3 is TGTGCCAGTAGTTATCAGGGGGCTCTAACTTATGAAGCTTTCTTT. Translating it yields CASSYQGALTYEAFF.

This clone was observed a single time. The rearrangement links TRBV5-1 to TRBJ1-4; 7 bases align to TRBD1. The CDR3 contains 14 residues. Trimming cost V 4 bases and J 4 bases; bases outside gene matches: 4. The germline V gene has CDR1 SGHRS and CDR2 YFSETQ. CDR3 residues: CASSPGQLNEKLFF. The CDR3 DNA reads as TGCGCCAGCAGCCCGGGACAGCTTAATGAAAAACTGTTTTTT.

This CDR3 is CASSSSTGSYGYTF. DNA of the CDR3: TGTGCCAGCAGTTCCTCGACAGGGAGCTATGGCTACACCTTC. V is TRBV28 and J is TRBJ1-2, with TRBD1 matching over 7 bases. This CDR3 is 14 amino acids long. The V segment lost 4 bases and the J segment 4 bases; nucleotides outside the gene matches: 6. Per the germline V gene, CDR1 is MDHEN and CDR2 is SYDVKM.

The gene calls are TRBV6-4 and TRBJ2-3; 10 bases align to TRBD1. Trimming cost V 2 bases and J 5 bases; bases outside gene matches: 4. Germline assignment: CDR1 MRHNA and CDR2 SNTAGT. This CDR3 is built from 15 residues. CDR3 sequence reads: CASSDGQGEVDTQYF. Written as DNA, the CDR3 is TGTGCCAGCAGTGACGGACAGGGGGAAGTAGATACGCAGTATTTT.

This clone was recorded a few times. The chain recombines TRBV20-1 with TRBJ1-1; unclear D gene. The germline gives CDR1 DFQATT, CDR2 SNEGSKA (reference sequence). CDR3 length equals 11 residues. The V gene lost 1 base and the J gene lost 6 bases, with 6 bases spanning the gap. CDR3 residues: CSARAGSEAFF. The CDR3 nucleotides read TGCAGTGCTAGAGCCGGCTCTGAAGCTTTCTTT.

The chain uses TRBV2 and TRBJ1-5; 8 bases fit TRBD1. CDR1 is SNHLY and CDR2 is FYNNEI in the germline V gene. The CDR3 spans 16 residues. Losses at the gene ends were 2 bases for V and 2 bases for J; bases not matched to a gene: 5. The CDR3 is CASSERGQGGNQPQHF. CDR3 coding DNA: TGTGCCAGCAGTGAACGCGGACAGGGCGGCAATCAGCCCCAGCATTTT.

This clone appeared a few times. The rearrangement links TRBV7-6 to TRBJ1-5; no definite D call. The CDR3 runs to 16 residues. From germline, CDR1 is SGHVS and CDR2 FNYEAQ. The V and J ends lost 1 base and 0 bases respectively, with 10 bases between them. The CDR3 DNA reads TGTGCCAGCAGCTTAGGTAATGCACTTAGCAATCAGCCCCAGCATTTT. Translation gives CASSLGNALSNQPQHF.